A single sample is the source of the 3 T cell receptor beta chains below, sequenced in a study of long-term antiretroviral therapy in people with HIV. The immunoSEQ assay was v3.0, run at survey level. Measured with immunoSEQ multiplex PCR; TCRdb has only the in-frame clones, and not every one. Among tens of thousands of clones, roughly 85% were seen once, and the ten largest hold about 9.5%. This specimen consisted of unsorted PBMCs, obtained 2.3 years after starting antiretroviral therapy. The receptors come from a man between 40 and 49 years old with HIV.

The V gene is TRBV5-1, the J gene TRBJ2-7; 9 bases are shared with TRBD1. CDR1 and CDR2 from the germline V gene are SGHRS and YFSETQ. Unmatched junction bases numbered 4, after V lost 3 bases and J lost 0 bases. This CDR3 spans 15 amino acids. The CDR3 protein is CASSWGQGGSYEQYF. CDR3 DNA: TGCGCCAGCAGCTGGGGACAGGGAGGCTCCTACGAGCAGTACTTC.

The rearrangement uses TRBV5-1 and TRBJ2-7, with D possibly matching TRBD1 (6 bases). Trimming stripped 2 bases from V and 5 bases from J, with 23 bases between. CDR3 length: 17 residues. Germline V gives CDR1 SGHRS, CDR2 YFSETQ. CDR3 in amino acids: CASSLSPGTPTLNEQYF. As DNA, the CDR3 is TGCGCCAGCAGCTTATCTCCCGGGACACCGACGCTGAACGAGCAGTACTTC.

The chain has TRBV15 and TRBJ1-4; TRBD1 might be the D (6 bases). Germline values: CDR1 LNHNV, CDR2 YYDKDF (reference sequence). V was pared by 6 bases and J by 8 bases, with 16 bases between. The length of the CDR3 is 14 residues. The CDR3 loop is CATRKRGRDEKLFF. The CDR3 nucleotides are TGTGCCACCAGAAAGAGGGGGAGAGACGAAAAACTGTTTTTT.